This is a list of T cell receptor beta chains from one sample in a study of blood T cell repertoires in COVID-19. The data were produced by immunoSEQ multiplex PCR, yet TCRdb's version contains in-frame clones alone and is incomplete. In the table there are approximately 130,000 clones, 85% of which are singletons. Sequences were obtained from peripheral blood. These receptors all stem from a human donor in a cohort sampled during active COVID-19. Both conserved end residues are part of each CDR3. The order of the fields is V gene, J gene, D gene, clone size, CDR3 protein, CDR3 DNA. D genes are given only for firm matches. Some rows mark clone size as missing; the rest say once, few, many or name a class of expanded clone.

>TRBV28|TRBJ1-5|NA|NA
CASSERDQPQHF
TGTGCCAGCAGTGAGAGAGATCAGCCCCAGCATTTT
>TRBV5-4|TRBJ2-3|TRBD2|few
CASSLGIGRSTDTQYF
TGTGCCAGCAGCTTGGGTATCGGGAGGAGCACAGATACGCAGTATTTT
>TRBV19|TRBJ1-6|NA|NA
CASSPNGSPLHF
TGTGCCAGTAGTCCTAACGGTTCACCCCTCCACTTT
>TRBV4-1|TRBJ1-2|TRBD1|NA
CASSQAGTGGRYGYTF
TGCGCCAGCAGCCAAGCGGGCACAGGGGGCCGCTATGGCTACACCTTC
>TRBV6-5|TRBJ1-1|NA|NA
CASRLQGNTEAFF
TGTGCCAGCAGGTTACAGGGTAACACTGAAGCTTTCTTT
>TRBV19|TRBJ2-1|TRBD1|NA
CASNTGGTYNEQFF
TGTGCCAGCAACACAGGGGGGACCTACAATGAGCAGTTCTTC
>TRBV11-3|TRBJ2-1|NA|NA
CASSLEAGPYNEQFF
TGTGCCAGCAGCTTAGAGGCGGGCCCTTACAATGAGCAGTTCTTC
>TRBV7-9|TRBJ2-5|NA|NA
CASSLDIETQYF
TGTGCCAGCAGCTTAGACATAGAGACCCAGTACTTC
>TRBV6-1|TRBJ1-5|TRBD1|NA
CASSEAFNTGGSNQPQHF
TGTGCCAGCAGTGAAGCTTTCAACACAGGGGGTAGCAATCAGCCCCAGCATTTT
>TRBV6-2/TRBV6-3|TRBJ1-2|TRBD1|NA
CASSYDATGGNYGYTF
TGTGCCAGCAGTTACGATGCGACAGGGGGCAACTATGGCTACACCTTC
>TRBV3-1/TRBV3-2|TRBJ1-4|TRBD1|NA
CASSLYGTVDEKLFF
TGTGCCAGCAGCTTATACGGGACAGTTGATGAAAAACTGTTTTTT
>TRBV7-2|TRBJ1-1|NA|NA
CASSEGGGGTEAFF
TGTGCCAGCAGCGAAGGCGGTGGGGGGACTGAAGCTTTCTTT
>TRBV9|TRBJ1-4|NA|NA
CASSVYGGTNEKLFF
TGTGCCAGCAGCGTGTACGGGGGTACTAATGAAAAACTGTTTTTT
>TRBV3-1/TRBV3-2|TRBJ1-2|TRBD1|once
CASSQPTGGGYTF
TGTGCCAGCAGCCAACCGACAGGGGGAGGCTACACCTTC
>TRBV6-1|TRBJ2-3|TRBD2|NA
CASSEWGLAGGTTDTQYF
TGTGCCAGCAGTGAATGGGGCCTAGCGGGGGGGACCACAGATACGCAGTATTTT
>TRBV19|TRBJ2-6|TRBD1|NA
CASSIGATGDVLTF
TGTGCCAGTAGTATAGGGGCGACAGGGGACGTCCTGACTTTC
>TRBV24-1|TRBJ2-1|NA|once
CATSPSAGLSYNEQFF
TGTGCCACCAGCCCCAGCGCGGGGCTCTCCTACAATGAGCAGTTCTTC
>TRBV30|TRBJ1-2|NA|NA
CAWSTGSNYGYTF
TGTGCCTGGAGTACAGGCTCGAACTATGGCTACACCTTC
>TRBV7-3|TRBJ1-1|TRBD1|NA
CASSKEGAGAEAFF
TGTGCCAGCAGCAAAGAGGGGGCAGGTGCTGAAGCTTTCTTT
>TRBV6-4|TRBJ1-6|TRBD1|NA
CASKGQENSPLHF
TGTGCCAGCAAGGGACAGGAGAATTCACCCCTCCACTTT
>TRBV19|TRBJ1-2|TRBD1|NA
CASSRGTSEGSYGYTF
TGTGCCAGTAGCAGGGGGACTTCCGAGGGGTCCTATGGCTACACCTTC
>TRBV5-5|TRBJ2-2|NA|NA
CASLTGLNTGELFF
TGTGCCAGTCTCACGGGGTTAAACACCGGGGAGCTGTTTTTT
>TRBV7-9|TRBJ1-1|NA|NA
CASSRGGMNTEAFF
TGTGCCAGCTCCCGGGGGGGAATGAACACTGAAGCTTTCTTT
>TRBV6-5|TRBJ2-1|TRBD1|NA
CASSSPGGIVNEQFF
TGTGCCAGCAGTTCTCCAGGGGGTATCGTGAATGAGCAGTTCTTC